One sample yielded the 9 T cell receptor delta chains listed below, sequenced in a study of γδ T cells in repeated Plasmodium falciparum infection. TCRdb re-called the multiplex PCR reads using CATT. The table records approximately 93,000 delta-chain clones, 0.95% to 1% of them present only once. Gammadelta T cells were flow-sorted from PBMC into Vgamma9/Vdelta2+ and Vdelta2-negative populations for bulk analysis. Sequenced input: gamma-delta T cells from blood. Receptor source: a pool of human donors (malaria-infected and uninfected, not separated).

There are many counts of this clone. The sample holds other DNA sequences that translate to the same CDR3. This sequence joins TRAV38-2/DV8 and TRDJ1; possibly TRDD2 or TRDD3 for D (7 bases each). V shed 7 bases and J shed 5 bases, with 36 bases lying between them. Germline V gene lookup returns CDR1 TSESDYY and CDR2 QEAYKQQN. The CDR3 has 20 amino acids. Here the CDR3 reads CAYSRPRFLRAQWGTDKLIF. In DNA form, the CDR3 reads TGTGCTTATTCCCGCCCCCGATTCCTACGAGCCCAGTGGGGGACAGATAAACTCATCTTT.

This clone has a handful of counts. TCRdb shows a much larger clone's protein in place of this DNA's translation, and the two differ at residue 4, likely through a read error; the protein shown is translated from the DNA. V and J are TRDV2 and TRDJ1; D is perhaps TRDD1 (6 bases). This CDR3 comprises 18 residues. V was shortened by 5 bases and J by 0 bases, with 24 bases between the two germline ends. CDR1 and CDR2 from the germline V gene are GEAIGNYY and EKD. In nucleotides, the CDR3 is TGTGCCTGTGGCACGAAATACTACCAGCCGATGTACACCGATAAACTCATCTTT. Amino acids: CACGTKYYQPMYTDKLIF.

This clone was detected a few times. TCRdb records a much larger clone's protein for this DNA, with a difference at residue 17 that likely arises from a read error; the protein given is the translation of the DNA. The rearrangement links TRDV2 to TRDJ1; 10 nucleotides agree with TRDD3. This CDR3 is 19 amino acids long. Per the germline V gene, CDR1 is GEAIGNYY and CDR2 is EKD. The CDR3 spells CACDTVMGTGGFATDKRIF. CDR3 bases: TGTGCCTGTGACACCGTCATGGGGACTGGGGGATTCGCCACCGATAAACGCATCTTT.

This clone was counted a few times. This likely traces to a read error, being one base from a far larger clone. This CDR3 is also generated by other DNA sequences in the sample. The CDR3 DNA reads TGTGCTCTTGGGGAACTCCCGGGGCTACTGGGGGACAACGACAAACTCATCTTT. It codes for CALGELPGLLGDNDKLIF. The gene calls are TRDV1 and TRDJ1; 9 bases line up with TRDD3. The J gene, not given by TCRdb, was assigned here from a germline match of the nucleotide sequence. Trimming at V came to 0 bases and at J to 8 bases, leaving 16 bases not matched to a gene. Per the germline V gene, CDR1 is TSWWSYY and CDR2 is QGS. This CDR3 region has 18 residues.

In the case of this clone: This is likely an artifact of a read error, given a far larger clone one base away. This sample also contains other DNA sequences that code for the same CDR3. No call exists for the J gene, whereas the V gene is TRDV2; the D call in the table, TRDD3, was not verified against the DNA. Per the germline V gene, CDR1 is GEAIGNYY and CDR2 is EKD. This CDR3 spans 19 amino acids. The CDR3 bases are TGTGCCTGTGACACCGCCGGGGGATACAGCTCCTGGGACACCCGACAGATGTTCTTC. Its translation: CACDTAGGYSSWDTRQMFF.

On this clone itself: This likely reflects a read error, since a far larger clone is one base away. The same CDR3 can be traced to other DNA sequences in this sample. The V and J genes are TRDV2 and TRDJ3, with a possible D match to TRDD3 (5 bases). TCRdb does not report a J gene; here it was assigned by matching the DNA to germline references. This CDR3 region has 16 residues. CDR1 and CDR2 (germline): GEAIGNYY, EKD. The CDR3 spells CACDPPNAWDTRQMFF. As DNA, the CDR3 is TGTGCCTGTGACCCCCCCAACGCCTGGGACACCCGGCAGATGTTTTTC.

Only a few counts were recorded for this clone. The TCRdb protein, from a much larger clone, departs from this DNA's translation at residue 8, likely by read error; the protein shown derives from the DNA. DNA for the CDR3: TGTGCTCTGGAGGAAGCAGGGGGGGGGGTCACCGATAAACTCATCTTT. Protein sequence: CALEEAGGGVTDKLIF. V is TRDV1 and J is TRDJ1; TRDD3 is a possible D gene (5 bases). Trimming cost V 9 bases and J 1 base, with 21 bases left between them. Germline V lookup: CDR1 TSWWSYY, CDR2 QGS. The CDR3 sequence is 16 residues long.

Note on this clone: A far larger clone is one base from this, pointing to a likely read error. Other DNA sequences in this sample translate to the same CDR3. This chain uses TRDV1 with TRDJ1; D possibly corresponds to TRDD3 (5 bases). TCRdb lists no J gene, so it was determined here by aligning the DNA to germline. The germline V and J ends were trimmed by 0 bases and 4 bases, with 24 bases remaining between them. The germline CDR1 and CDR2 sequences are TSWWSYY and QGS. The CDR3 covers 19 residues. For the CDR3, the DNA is TGTGCTCTTGGGGAACTACTCCTGGAGCCCTCGGGGAGGCGCGATAAACTCATCTTT. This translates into CALGELLLEPSGRRDKLIF.

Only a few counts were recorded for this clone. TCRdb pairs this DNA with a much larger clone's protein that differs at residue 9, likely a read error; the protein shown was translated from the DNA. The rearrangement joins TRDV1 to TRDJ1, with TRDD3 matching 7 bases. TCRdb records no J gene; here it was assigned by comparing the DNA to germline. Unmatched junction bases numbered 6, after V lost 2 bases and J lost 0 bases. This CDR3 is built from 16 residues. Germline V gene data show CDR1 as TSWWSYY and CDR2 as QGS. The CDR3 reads CALGEFGGPYTDKLIF. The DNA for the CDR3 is TGTGCTCTTGGGGAATTTGGGGGACCCTACACCGATAAACTCATCTTT.